There are many counts of the clone carrying this TCR beta chain. Its antigen is undetermined. The germline CDR1 and CDR2 sequences are SGHRS and YFSETQ. The CDR3 has 15 residues. J lost 0 bases, V lost 1 base, and 2 bases had no gene match. The data originate from a study of CD8 T cells in ankylosing spondylitis. Study-level findings and limits: A motif in TCR beta, a set of roughly eight highly homologous variants, appeared characteristic of ankylosing spondylitis blood. Reportedly, disease-linked clones are significantly enriched in ankylosing spondylitis patients' matched synovial fluid.

MiXCR, applied by TCRdb to the 5' RACE reads, yields one record per CDR3 protein. The data contain about 460,000 distinct CDR3 sequences, approximately 5.3% of them singletons. The source is a male donor with ankylosing spondylitis. The sample was blood, either unsorted or a sorted T cell fraction (not recorded which). This chain uses TRBV5-1 with TRBJ2-7, with 9 positions matching TRBD2. DNA of the CDR3: TGCGCCAGCAGCTTGCTGACTAGCGGCTCCTACGAGCAGTACTTC. It specifies CASSLLTSGSYEQYF.